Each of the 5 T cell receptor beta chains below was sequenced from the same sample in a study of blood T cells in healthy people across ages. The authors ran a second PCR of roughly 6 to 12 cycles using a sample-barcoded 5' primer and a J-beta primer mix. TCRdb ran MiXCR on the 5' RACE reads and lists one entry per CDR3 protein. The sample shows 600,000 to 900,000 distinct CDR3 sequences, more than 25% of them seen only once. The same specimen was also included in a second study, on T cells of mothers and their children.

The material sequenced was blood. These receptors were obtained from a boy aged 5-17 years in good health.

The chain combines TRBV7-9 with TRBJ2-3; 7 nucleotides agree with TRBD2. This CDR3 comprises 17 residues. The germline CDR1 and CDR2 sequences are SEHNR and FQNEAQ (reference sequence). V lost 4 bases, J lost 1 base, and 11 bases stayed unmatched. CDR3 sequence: CASSSPTAGRGTDTQYF. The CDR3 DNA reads TGTGCCAGCAGCTCCCCCACAGCGGGACGGGGCACAGATACGCAGTATTTT.

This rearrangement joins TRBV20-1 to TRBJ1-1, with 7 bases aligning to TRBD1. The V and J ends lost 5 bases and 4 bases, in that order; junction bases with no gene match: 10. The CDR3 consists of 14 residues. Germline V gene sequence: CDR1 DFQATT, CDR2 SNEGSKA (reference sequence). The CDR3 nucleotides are TGCAGTGCTCAACAGACAGGGAGGGGCACTGAAGCTTTCTTT. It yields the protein CSAQQTGRGTEAFF.

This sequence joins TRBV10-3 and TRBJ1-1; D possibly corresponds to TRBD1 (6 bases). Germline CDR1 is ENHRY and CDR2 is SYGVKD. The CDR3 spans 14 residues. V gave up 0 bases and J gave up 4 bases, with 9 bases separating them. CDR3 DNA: TGTGCCATCAGTGAGTCTGGGGGGGCCACTGAAGCTTTCTTT. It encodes CAISESGGATEAFF.

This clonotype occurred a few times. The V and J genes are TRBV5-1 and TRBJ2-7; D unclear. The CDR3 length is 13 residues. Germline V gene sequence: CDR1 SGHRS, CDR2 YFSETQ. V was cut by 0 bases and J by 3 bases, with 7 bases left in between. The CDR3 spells CASSLGHYYEQYF. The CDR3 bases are TGCGCCAGCAGCTTGGGACACTACTACGAGCAGTACTTC.

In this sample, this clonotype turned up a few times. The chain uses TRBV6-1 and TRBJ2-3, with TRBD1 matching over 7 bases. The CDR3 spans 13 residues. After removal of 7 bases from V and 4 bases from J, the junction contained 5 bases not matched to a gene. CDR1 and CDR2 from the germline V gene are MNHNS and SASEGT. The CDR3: CASTRQGPDTQYF. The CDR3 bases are TGTGCCAGCACGCGACAGGGCCCAGATACGCAGTATTTT.